This is a list of T cell receptor beta chains from one sample in a study of CD8+ T cells in alopecia areata. Assay: immunoSEQ multiplex PCR; the TCRdb copy retains only in-frame clones and omits some. The data contain 85,000 to 110,000 clones, around 50% of them singletons. Material for sequencing was CD4+ T cells sorted from blood. The receptor set was obtained from a human donor in good health. Both conserved end residues are part of each CDR3. A D gene is named only where the DNA matches it firmly. Size values are once, few and many counts, or a class for expanded clones, and some rows have none.

clone size | J gene | CDR3 length | V gene | D gene | CDR3 DNA | CDR3 protein
- | TRBJ1-1 | 13 | TRBV29-1 | - | TGCAGCGTTGAACGGCAGCGAAACACTGAAGCTTTCTTT | CSVERQRNTEAFF
- | TRBJ1-5 | 13 | TRBV27 | - | TGTGCCAGCAGTTTACAGGGTCATCAGCCCCAGCATTTT | CASSLQGHQPQHF
- | TRBJ2-5 | 14 | TRBV18 | - | TGTGCCAGCTCACCACCGGCAGGTCAAGAGACCCAGTACTTC | CASSPPAGQETQYF
few | TRBJ2-3 | 14 | TRBV5-1 | TRBD1 | TGCGCCAGCAGCGCGACAGGGGGCCCAGATACGCAGTATTTT | CASSATGGPDTQYF
- | TRBJ2-3 | 12 | TRBV29-1 | - | TGCAGCGTTGAAACTAGCACAGATACGCAGTATTTT | CSVETSTDTQYF
- | TRBJ1-2 | 17 | TRBV5-1 | TRBD1 | TGCGCCAGCAGCTTCGGGACAGGGGTAACTCCTTGGGATGGCTACACCTTC | CASSFGTGVTPWDGYTF
- | TRBJ1-2 | 12 | TRBV30 | TRBD1 | TGTGCCTGGAGCCGACAGGGAGAAGGCTACACCTTC | CAWSRQGEGYTF
- | TRBJ2-1 | 11 | TRBV28 | - | TGTGCCAGCAGGAGATACAATGAGCAGTTCTTC | CASRRYNEQFF
- | TRBJ2-3 | 12 | TRBV6-1 | - | TGTGCCAGCAGTGAAGCGCGGGATACGCAGTATTTT | CASSEARDTQYF
once | TRBJ1-6 | 15 | TRBV7-2 | - | TGTGCCAGCAGCCCTGGGGGGTGGACTGGGTCACCCCTCCACTTT | CASSPGGWTGSPLHF
- | TRBJ1-1 | 12 | TRBV27 | - | TGTGCCAGCAGGGGGGGGACTCTCGAAGCTTTCTTT | CASRGGTLEAFF
- | TRBJ2-7 | 14 | TRBV2 | - | TGTGCCAGCACCTTACAGGGTTTAGTCTACGAGCAGTACTTC | CASTLQGLVYEQYF
few | TRBJ2-2 | 11 | TRBV18 | - | TGTGCCAGCTCAAGTACCGGGGAGCTGTTTTTT | CASSSTGELFF
- | TRBJ2-7 | 12 | TRBV30 | - | TGTGCCTGGAGTCTGAGCTCCTACGAGCAGTACTTC | CAWSLSSYEQYF
- | TRBJ2-3 | 14 | TRBV5-1 | - | TGCGCCAGCAGGCGAGACTACTCGTCCGATACGCAGTATTTT | CASRRDYSSDTQYF
- | TRBJ1-6 | 14 | TRBV30 | TRBD1 | TGTGCCCGCGGACAGGGCAGTACATCCTCACCCCTCCACTTT | CARGQGSTSSPLHF
few | TRBJ2-3 | 13 | TRBV27 | - | TGTGCCAGCAGTTTGACGGGCACAGATACGCAGTATTTT | CASSLTGTDTQYF
few | TRBJ2-5 | 14 | TRBV5-1 | - | TGCGCCAGCAGCTTGGCCCTGACCAGGGAGACCCAGTACTTC | CASSLALTRETQYF
few | TRBJ2-1 | 14 | TRBV30 | TRBD2 | TGTGCCTGGGGGGGAGGGACGCAGTACAATGAGCAGTTCTTC | CAWGGGTQYNEQFF
few | TRBJ2-7 | 12 | TRBV28 | - | TGTGCCAGCAGTCAGACAGGTTACGAGCAGTACTTC | CASSQTGYEQYF
- | TRBJ1-1 | 16 | TRBV5-1 | - | TGCGCCAGCAGCTTGGGTTTACAGGGCCTGAACACTGAAGCTTTCTTT | CASSLGLQGLNTEAFF
- | TRBJ1-2 | 15 | TRBV6-5 | TRBD1 | TGTGCCAGCAGTTACTTTGATAACAGGGGGGTTGGCTACACCTTC | CASSYFDNRGVGYTF
- | TRBJ2-2 | 14 | TRBV30 | TRBD2 | TGTGCCTGGAGTGTAGGCGGGAGCACCGGGGAGCTGTTTTTT | CAWSVGGSTGELFF
- | TRBJ2-2 | 16 | TRBV7-2 | TRBD1 | TGTGCCAGCAGCTTAGGGGGACAGGCGAACACCGGGGAGCTGTTTTTT | CASSLGGQANTGELFF
once | TRBJ2-7 | 13 | TRBV28 | - | TGTGCCAGCAGGACAGGGAGGTCCTACGAGCAGTACTTC | CASRTGRSYEQYF
- | TRBJ1-1 | 15 | TRBV6-1 | TRBD1 | TGTGCCAGCAGTGAAAGGCCGACAGGGTTAGGTGAAGCTTTCTTT | CASSERPTGLGEAFF
few | TRBJ1-2 | 13 | TRBV7-9 | - | TGTGCCAGCAGCTTAGGGACGGACTATGGCTACACCTTC | CASSLGTDYGYTF
- | TRBJ2-7 | 14 | TRBV25-1 | - | TGTGCCAGCAGTGAACCCCAGGGTTCCTACGAGCAGTACTTC | CASSEPQGSYEQYF
few | TRBJ2-5 | 14 | TRBV5-4 | - | TGTGCCAGCAGCTTCCGGGACAACCAAGAGACCCAGTACTTC | CASSFRDNQETQYF
- | TRBJ2-5 | 14 | TRBV2 | - | TGTGCCAGCAGTGGTCAGACTAAACAAGAGACCCAGTACTTC | CASSGQTKQETQYF
- | TRBJ2-2 | 14 | TRBV7-8 | - | TGTGCCAGCAGCCCGAACAGGGCGACCGGGGAGCTGTTTTTT | CASSPNRATGELFF
- | TRBJ1-2 | 15 | TRBV18 | - | TGTGCCAGCTCACCACCGGCGGGGCGAGCTTATGGCTACACCTTC | CASSPPAGRAYGYTF
- | TRBJ1-1 | 12 | TRBV30 | - | TGTGCCTGGAGTGTACTTTCAGGGGAAGCTTTCTTT | CAWSVLSGEAFF
few | TRBJ2-7 | 14 | TRBV29-1 | - | TGCAGCGTGGGGGAAGTCGGTAGGTTCTACGAGCAGTACTTC | CSVGEVGRFYEQYF
- | TRBJ1-1 | 14 | TRBV7-9 | - | TGTGCCAGCAGCTTATTCAGCGTGAACACTGAAGCTTTCTTT | CASSLFSVNTEAFF
few | TRBJ2-1 | 15 | TRBV5-1 | TRBD2 | TGCGCCAGCAGCTTCGGGGGGAGCTCCTACAATGAGCAGTTCTTC | CASSFGGSSYNEQFF
- | TRBJ1-2 | 13 | TRBV5-4 | - | TGTGCCAGCAGCCAGGCCCTCGGCTATGGCTACACCTTC | CASSQALGYGYTF
- | TRBJ2-5 | 14 | TRBV5-4 | TRBD1 | TGTGCCAGCAGCCTACAGGGGGGTGTGGAGACCCAGTACTTC | CASSLQGGVETQYF
once | TRBJ2-2 | 17 | TRBV5-1 | TRBD1 | TGCGCCAGCAGCTTGCAGGCAGGGGGCACGAACACCGGGGAGCTGTTTTTT | CASSLQAGGTNTGELFF
- | TRBJ1-2 | 14 | TRBV27 | - | TGTGCCAGCAGTGAGCGGACGGCCAGCTATGGCTACACCTTC | CASSERTASYGYTF
once | TRBJ1-2 | 16 | TRBV30 | - | TGTGCCTGGAGCCCACCCGCCTGGAGTGGCAACTATGGCTACACCTTC | CAWSPPAWSGNYGYTF
- | TRBJ2-5 | 14 | TRBV28 | - | TGTGCCAGCAGTTTACCGGCAGGAGGGGAGACCCAGTACTTC | CASSLPAGGETQYF
- | TRBJ1-4 | 14 | TRBV27 | - | TGTGCCAGCAGTTACACAGCAACTAATGAAAAACTGTTTTTT | CASSYTATNEKLFF
- | TRBJ2-1 | 16 | TRBV7-2 | TRBD2 | TGTGCCAGCAGATTTAGCGGGGGGGCCTTAAGGAATGAGCAGTTCTTC | CASRFSGGALRNEQFF
- | TRBJ2-5 | 13 | TRBV18 | - | TGTGCCAGCTCACCTCAGGGGAGAGAGACCCAGTACTTC | CASSPQGRETQYF
few | TRBJ1-1 | 16 | TRBV15 | - | TGTGCCACCAGCAGAGATGAGGACTTGGTCCTAGCTGAAGCTTTCTTT | CATSRDEDLVLAEAFF
few | TRBJ1-2 | 15 | TRBV29-1 | TRBD1 | TGCAGCGCCATAATAGGACAGGGGGCTAACTATGGCTACACCTTC | CSAIIGQGANYGYTF
few | TRBJ2-3 | 13 | TRBV27 | - | TGTGCCAGCAGTTTTGGCAGTCTAGATACGCAGTATTTT | CASSFGSLDTQYF
- | TRBJ2-1 | 15 | TRBV5-4 | - | TGTGCCAGCAGCTTGGCGGGACTTTCCTACAATGAGCAGTTCTTC | CASSLAGLSYNEQFF
- | TRBJ2-1 | 14 | TRBV4-3 | - | TGCGCCAGCAGCCCCGCTAGAGGGGGAGGTGAGCAGTTCTTC | CASSPARGGGEQFF
- | TRBJ1-5 | 12 | TRBV6-5 | - | TGTGCCACACGGGGCGACCATCAGCCCCAGCATTTT | CATRGDHQPQHF